The 9 T cell receptor beta chains below come from one sample, sequenced in a study of CD8 T cells in Susac syndrome. About 0.5 to 1 ug RNA was reverse transcribed with random hexamers. From the immunoSEQ multiplex PCR reads, TCRdb called clonotypes with MiXCR, one entry per CDR3 protein. The data hold roughly 220,000 distinct CDR3 sequences, with 94% observed a single time. The sample consisted of CD4+ T cells from PBMCs. Receptors originate from a human donor with Susac syndrome.

The chain has TRBV20-1 and TRBJ1-6; D possibly corresponds to TRBD1 (6 bases). Trimming cost V 3 bases and J 9 bases, with 12 bases left between them. In germline, CDR1 is DFQATT, CDR2 SNEGSKA (reference sequence). The CDR3 has 13 residues. This CDR3 is CSASPRGRSPLHF. The DNA for the CDR3 is TGCAGTGCTAGTCCCAGGGGACGTTCACCCCTCCACTTT.

This clonotype was found once. The J gene is TRBJ1-2, the V gene TRBV5-1, with D perhaps matching TRBD1 (6 bases). V was cut by 2 bases and J by 7 bases, with 12 bases left in between. Germline CDR1 is SGHRS and CDR2 is YFSETQ. There are 13 residues in the CDR3. The CDR3 nucleotides are TGCGCCAGCAGCTTTACGGGGGCCGGTGGCTACACCTTC. It codes for CASSFTGAGGYTF.

J is TRBJ1-5 and V is TRBV5-6, with D maybe TRBD1 (5 bases). Looked up from germline, CDR1 is SGHDT and CDR2 is YYEEEE. V was pared by 4 bases and J by 6 bases, with 20 bases between. The CDR3 loop spans 16 amino acids. The CDR3 DNA sequence: TGTGCCAGCAGCATTTTAAGGGGTGTGGGGGTTCAGCCCCAGCATTTT. Its protein product is CASSILRGVGVQPQHF.

The J gene is TRBJ1-1, the V gene TRBV5-6, with no clear D. The CDR3 sequence is 14 residues long. V was trimmed by 1 base and J by 0 bases, leaving 7 bases between them. Looked up from germline, CDR1 is SGHDT and CDR2 is YYEEEE. CDR3 coding DNA: TGTGCCAGCAGCTTGCGGCTGATGAACACTGAAGCTTTCTTT. Translating gives CASSLRLMNTEAFF. Full variable domain (outside the CDR3, taken from reference TRBV5-6 and TRBJ1-1): DAGVTQSPTHLIKTRGQQVTLRCSPKSGHDTVSWYQQALGQGPQFIFQYYEEEERQRGNFPDRFSGHQFPNYSSELNVNALLLGDSALYLCASSLRLMNTEAFFGQGTRLTVV.

The chain carries TRBV5-5 and TRBJ2-5; D call uncertain. The CDR3 is 13 amino acids. V was shortened by 4 bases and J by 3 bases, with 10 bases between the two germline ends. Germline lookup yields CDR1 SGHKS and CDR2 YYEKEE (reference sequence). The CDR3 DNA sequence: TGTGCCAGCAGCCCACTGTGGGAAGAGACCCAGTACTTC. It specifies CASSPLWEETQYF.

The chain employs TRBV12-3 or TRBV12-4 and TRBJ2-7; D could derive from TRBD1 or TRBD2 (6 bases each). This CDR3 comprises 14 residues. V was pared by 2 bases and J by 4 bases, with 12 bases between. CDR3 nucleotides: TGTGCCAGCAGTTTAATGCAGGGGAGGTACGAGCAGTACTTC. Protein product: CASSLMQGRYEQYF.

This rearrangement joins TRBV7-9 to TRBJ1-1; D unresolved. Trimming stripped 1 base from V and 6 bases from J, with 6 bases between. The CDR3 is made up of 12 amino acids. Germline V lookup: CDR1 SEHNR, CDR2 FQNEAQ (reference sequence). The CDR3: CASSLDVSEAFF. CDR3 DNA sequence: TGTGCCAGCAGCTTAGACGTATCTGAAGCTTTCTTT.

V gene TRBV6-2 or TRBV6-3 combines with J gene TRBJ1-1; D uncertain. This CDR3 spans 12 amino acids. Germline values: CDR1 MNHEY, CDR2 SVGEGT. V was clipped by 2 bases and J by 10 bases, with 11 bases between them. The CDR3 is CASSYLAPPAFF. The CDR3 nucleotides read TGTGCCAGCAGTTACCTGGCGCCTCCAGCTTTCTTT.

The gene calls are TRBV14 and TRBJ2-5; D gene ambiguous. The ends were cut back, 1 base at V and 2 bases at J, with 17 bases in the middle. This CDR3 spans 17 amino acids. Germline assignment: CDR1 SGHDN and CDR2 FVKESK. The CDR3 loop reads CASSQGSRASGQETQYF. The CDR3 DNA reads TGTGCCAGCAGCCAAGGCTCTAGGGCGTCCGGTCAAGAGACCCAGTACTTC.